This T cell receptor (beta chain) was identified in a study of cytomegalovirus exposure and HLA in healthy donors. Study context: A subsequent analysis reported that the 120 or so validation repertoires were produced on the same platform that had also been used for the 600 to 700 first-cohort repertoires.

The CDR3 length is 14 residues. The V and J ends lost 0 bases and 7 bases respectively, with 10 bases between them. Germline CDR1 is SGHRS and CDR2 is YFSETQ. TCRdb's copy holds only in-frame clones and misses some; the assay was immunoSEQ multiplex PCR. The repertoire holds roughly 130,000 clones, with approximately 92% as singletons. Study outcomes and limitations: The classifier reportedly diagnosed cytomegalovirus status with high sensitivity and specificity.

With regard to this clone: Its antigen is not known.

What was sequenced was PBMCs. The J gene is TRBJ1-4, the V gene TRBV5-1; possibly TRBD1 for D (5 bases). The receptor's source is a woman younger than 35 in good health and CMV-seropositive. CDR3 region: CASSLGGVAEKLFF. The CDR3, as DNA: TGCGCCAGCAGCTTGGGGGGCGTAGCTGAAAAACTGTTTTTT.